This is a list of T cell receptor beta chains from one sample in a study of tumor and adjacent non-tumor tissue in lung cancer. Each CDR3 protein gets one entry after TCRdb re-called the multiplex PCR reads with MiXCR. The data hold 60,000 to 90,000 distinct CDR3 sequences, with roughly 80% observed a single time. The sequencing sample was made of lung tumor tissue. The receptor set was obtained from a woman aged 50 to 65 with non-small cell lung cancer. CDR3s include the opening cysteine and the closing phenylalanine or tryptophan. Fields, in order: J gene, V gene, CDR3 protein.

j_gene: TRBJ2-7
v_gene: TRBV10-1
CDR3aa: CACSESGLYGQYF

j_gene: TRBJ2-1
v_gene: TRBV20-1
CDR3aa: CSVRGGQGYNEQFF

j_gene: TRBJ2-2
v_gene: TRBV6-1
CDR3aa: CASIISGGNPGELFF

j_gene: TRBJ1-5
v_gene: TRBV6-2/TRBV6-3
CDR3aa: CTSCDVLQPQHF

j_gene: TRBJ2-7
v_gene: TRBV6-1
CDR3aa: CASKVLFGTGGNEQYF

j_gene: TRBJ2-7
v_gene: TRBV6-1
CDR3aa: CASSEEVSGPYEHYF

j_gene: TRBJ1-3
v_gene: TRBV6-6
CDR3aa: CTSSEGISGNTIYF

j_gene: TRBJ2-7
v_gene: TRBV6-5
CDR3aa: CASSSGGVGENNEQYF

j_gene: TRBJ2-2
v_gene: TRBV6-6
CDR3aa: CASYSSGRAPGELFF

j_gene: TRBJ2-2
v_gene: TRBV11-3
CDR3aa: CASRLAGGTGELLF

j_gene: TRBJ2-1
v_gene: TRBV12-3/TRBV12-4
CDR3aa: CASSSGTEHNEQFF

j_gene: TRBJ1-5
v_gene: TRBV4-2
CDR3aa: CANSQVQDGNQPQHF

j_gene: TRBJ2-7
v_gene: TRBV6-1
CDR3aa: CASSGSTSGYEQYF

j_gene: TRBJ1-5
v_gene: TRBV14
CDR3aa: CTSSHSLTRNQPRHF

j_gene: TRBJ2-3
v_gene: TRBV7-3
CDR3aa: CASSQYSSIISKDTQYF

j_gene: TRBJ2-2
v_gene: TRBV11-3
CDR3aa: CANGLAGGTGELFF

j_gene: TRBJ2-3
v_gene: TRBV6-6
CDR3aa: CAGGYRDYLTDTQYF

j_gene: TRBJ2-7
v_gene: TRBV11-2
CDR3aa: CVSSLTDTVYEQYF

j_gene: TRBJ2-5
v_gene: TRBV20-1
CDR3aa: CSAFRMGTGEETQYF

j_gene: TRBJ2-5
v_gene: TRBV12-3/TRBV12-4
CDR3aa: CASSFYQAVRQETQYF

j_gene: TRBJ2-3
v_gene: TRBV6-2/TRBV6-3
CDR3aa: CANSYGGQGANTQYF

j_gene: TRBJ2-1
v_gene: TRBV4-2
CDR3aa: CASSQGGEQFF

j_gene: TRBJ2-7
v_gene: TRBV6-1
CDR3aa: CANSEEPRSYEQYF

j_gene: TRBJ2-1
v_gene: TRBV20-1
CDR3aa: CSAESGRVPNEQFF

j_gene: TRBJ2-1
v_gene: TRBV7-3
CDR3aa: CASSSSGSSSNEQFF

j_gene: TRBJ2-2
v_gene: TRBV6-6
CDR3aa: CANSKDTNTGELFF

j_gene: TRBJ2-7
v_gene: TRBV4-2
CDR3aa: CASSHDAGGSFEQNF

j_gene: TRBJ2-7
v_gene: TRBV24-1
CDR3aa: CVTSDSPGHGGYEQYF

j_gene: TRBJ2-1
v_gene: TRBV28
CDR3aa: CASSILAAGELAGGKGSYNEQFF